Shown below are 6 T cell receptor beta chains from a single sample sequenced in a study of CD8+ T cells in alopecia areata. Following RNA extraction, reverse transcription yielded cDNA that acted as the sequencing template. Sequencing was performed with immunoSEQ multiplex PCR; in TCRdb, only in-frame clones are kept and a portion is missing. The profile shows about 120,000 clones, around 61% of them singletons. What was sequenced was CD4+ T cells sorted from blood. These receptors all come from a human donor in good health.

The chain combines TRBV29-1 with TRBJ1-1; TRBD1 matches at 7 bases. The CDR3 loop spans 14 amino acids. The germline CDR1 and CDR2 sequences are SQVTM and ANQGSEA. Trimming took 5 bases from V and 4 from J; bases not matched to a gene: 10. CDR3 in amino acids: CSVTGAGSGTEAFF. The CDR3 nucleotides are TGCAGCGTTACAGGGGCCGGGAGTGGCACTGAAGCTTTCTTT. Looking up the rest from reference TRBV29-1 and TRBJ1-1 gives the full variable domain: SAVISQKPSRDICQRGTSLTIQCQVDSQVTMMFWYRQQPGQSLTLIATANQGSEATYESGFVIDKFPISRPNLTFSTLTVSNMSPEDSSIYLCSVTGAGSGTEAFFGQGTRLTVV.

The rearrangement uses TRBV19 and TRBJ1-5; 12 nucleotides align to TRBD1. The CDR3 loop spans 16 amino acids. J gave up 7 bases and V 3 bases, and 7 bases lay outside the gene matches. Germline V CDR1 and CDR2: LNHDA, SQIVND (reference sequence). The CDR3 DNA reads TGTGCCAGTAGTATGGGGGACAGGGGGCGAGGGCAGCCCCAGCATTTT. Translating gives CASSMGDRGRGQPQHF.

The chain is built from TRBV7-9 and TRBJ2-1; TRBD1 aligns across 9 bases. J lost 6 bases, V lost 5 bases, and 2 bases had no gene match. Germline V gene lookup returns CDR1 SEHNR and CDR2 FQNEAQ (reference sequence). The CDR3 length is 13 residues. The CDR3 DNA reads as TGTGCCAGCAGCAGGACAGGGGCCAATGAGCAGTTCTTC. It codes for CASSRTGANEQFF.

Here the CDR3 DNA reads TGCGCCAGCAGACCCGGGCCAGGCAATCAGCCCCAGCATTTT. Amino acid sequence: CASRPGPGNQPQHF. The chain couples TRBV5-1 to TRBJ1-5; D remains unclear. V was clipped by 5 bases and J by 2 bases, with 11 bases between them. The CDR3 totals 14 residues. Germline CDR1 is SGHRS and CDR2 is YFSETQ. Combining the CDR3 with reference TRBV5-1 and TRBJ1-5 gives the whole variable domain KAGVTQTPRYLIKTRGQQVTLSCSPISGHRSVSWYQQTPGQGLQFLFEYFSETQRNKGNFPGRFSGRQFSNSRSEMNVSTLELGDSALYLCASRPGPGNQPQHFGDGTRLSIL.

This CDR3 reads CAWRQGYNEQFF. The DNA of the CDR3 is TGTGCCTGGAGGCAGGGATACAATGAGCAGTTCTTC. V gene TRBV30 combines with J gene TRBJ2-1; D is possibly TRBD1 (5 bases). Trimming left V 3 bases short and J 4 bases short, with 7 bases between. CDR1 is GTSNPN, CDR2 SVGIG, per germline (reference sequence). The CDR3 runs to 12 residues. Full variable domain (missing parts from reference TRBV30 and TRBJ2-1): SQTIHQWPATLVQPVGSPLSLECTVEGTSNPNLYWYRQAAGRGLQLLFYSVGIGQISSEVPQNLSASRPQDRQFILSSKKLLLSDSGFYLCAWRQGYNEQFFGPGTRLTVL.

The chain is built from TRBV9 and TRBJ2-7; the D call may be TRBD1 or TRBD2 (5 bases each). This CDR3 is built from 16 residues. V lost 2 bases to trimming and J lost 4 bases, with 19 bases between them. Germline V gives CDR1 SGDLS, CDR2 YYNGEE. CDR3 DNA sequence: TGTGCCAGCAGCGTCTCCGGGACCGTGGAGGTGTACGAGCAGTACTTC. Its protein product is CASSVSGTVEVYEQYF.